The 8 T cell receptor beta chains below all came from one sample that was sequenced in a study of OX40 agonist ivuxolimab in advanced cancers. Clones were sequenced by immunoSEQ multiplex PCR, and TCRdb holds only the in-frame ones, with some missing. The sample lists 77,000 or so clones, 85% to 95% occurring once. This sample comprised CD4+ or CD8+ T cells sorted from blood, obtained in a trial of the OX40 agonist ivuxolimab. These receptors all come from an adult with an advanced solid tumor such as melanoma, head and neck, liver or kidney cancer.

The chain employs TRBV9 and TRBJ2-2; 8 bases map to TRBD2. With 0 bases clipped from V and 2 bases from J, the junction kept 3 bases outside the gene matches. CDR1 is SGDLS, CDR2 YYNGEE, per germline. The CDR3 covers 16 residues. For the CDR3, the DNA is TGTGCCAGCAGCGTAGTCAGCGGGGGAAACACCGGGGAGCTGTTTTTT. As protein: CASSVVSGGNTGELFF.

This chain joins TRBV4-1 and TRBJ1-4; D possibly corresponds to TRBD1 (6 bases). Trimming pared 5 bases from V and 4 bases from J, leaving 17 bases between. Germline values: CDR1 MGHRA, CDR2 YSYEKL. This CDR3 comprises 16 residues. Here the CDR3 reads CASSTLHREINEKLFF. The DNA for the CDR3 is TGCGCCAGCAGCACCCTCCACAGGGAGATTAATGAAAAACTGTTTTTT.

Here the CDR3 DNA reads TGCGCCAGCATTTATTCCCTAGAGCTGTTTTTT. This translates into CASIYSLELFF. This rearrangement joins TRBV5-1 to TRBJ2-2; D is uncertain. Germline lookup yields CDR1 SGHRS and CDR2 YFSETQ. Trimming shortened V by 6 bases and J by 11 bases, and 11 bases separated the two germline ends. The CDR3 covers 11 residues.

The chain links TRBV7-8 to TRBJ1-1, with 8 bases lining up with TRBD1. CDR1 SGHVS and CDR2 FQNEAQ come from the germline V gene. V trimming: 1 base; J trimming: 11 bases; junction bases outside the gene matches: 12. The CDR3 is 15 amino acids. CDR3 sequence (DNA): TGTGCCAGCAGCTTAGTTACCGGGACAGGTCCTGGGGCTTTCTTT. This sequence encodes CASSLVTGTGPGAFF.

V gene TRBV7-9 combines with J gene TRBJ2-7, with D unclear. Trimming shortened V by 0 bases and J by 0 bases, and 12 bases separated the two germline ends. CDR3 length: 16 amino acids. Germline V CDR1 and CDR2: SEHNR, FQNEAQ (reference sequence). CDR3: CASSLAQLSNSYEQYF. Written as DNA, the CDR3 is TGTGCCAGCAGCTTAGCGCAACTGTCTAACTCCTACGAGCAGTACTTC.

J is TRBJ2-2 and V is TRBV5-3; D is uncertain. TRBV5-3 is given ORF status, its function remaining uncertain. V lost 5 bases and J lost 2, with 13 bases in between. This CDR3 contains 15 residues. The DNA for the CDR3 is TGTGCCAGAAGTTTTTCGGGTACAAACACCGGGGAGCTGTTTTTT. This codes for CARSFSGTNTGELFF.

The CDR3 spells CASSSRVDEQYF. In DNA, the CDR3 is TGTGCCAGCAGCTCGAGGGTGGACGAGCAGTACTTC. This sequence joins TRBV9 and TRBJ2-7, with a tentative D call TRBD2 (5 bases). V was pared by 4 bases and J by 5 bases, with 10 bases between. Germline V gives CDR1 SGDLS, CDR2 YYNGEE. This CDR3 contains 12 residues.

The J gene is TRBJ2-5, the V gene TRBV6-5, with D perhaps matching TRBD2 (6 bases). CDR3 length: 13 amino acids. V lost 5 bases, J lost 6 bases, and 13 bases lay in between. CDR1 and CDR2 (germline): MNHEY, SVGAGI. DNA of the CDR3: TGTGCCAGCAGTCCGGGACTGTGGAAGACCCAGTACTTC. It is translated as CASSPGLWKTQYF.